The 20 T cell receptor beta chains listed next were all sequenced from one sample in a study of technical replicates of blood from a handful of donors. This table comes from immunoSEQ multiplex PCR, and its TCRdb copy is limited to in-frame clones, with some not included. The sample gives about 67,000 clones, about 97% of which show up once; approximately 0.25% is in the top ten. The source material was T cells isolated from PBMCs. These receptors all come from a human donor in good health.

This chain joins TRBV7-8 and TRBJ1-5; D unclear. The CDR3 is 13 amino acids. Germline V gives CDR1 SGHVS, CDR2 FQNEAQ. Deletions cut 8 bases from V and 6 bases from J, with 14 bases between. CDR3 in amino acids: CASGPNFGQPQHF. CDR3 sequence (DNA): TGTGCCAGCGGTCCTAATTTTGGTCAGCCCCAGCATTTT.

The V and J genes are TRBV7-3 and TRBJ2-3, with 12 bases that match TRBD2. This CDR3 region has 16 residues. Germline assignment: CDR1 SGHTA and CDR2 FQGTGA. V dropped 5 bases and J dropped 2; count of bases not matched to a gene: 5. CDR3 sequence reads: CASSQGLAGNTDTQYF. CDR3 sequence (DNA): TGTGCCAGCAGCCAAGGACTAGCGGGGAACACAGATACGCAGTATTTT.

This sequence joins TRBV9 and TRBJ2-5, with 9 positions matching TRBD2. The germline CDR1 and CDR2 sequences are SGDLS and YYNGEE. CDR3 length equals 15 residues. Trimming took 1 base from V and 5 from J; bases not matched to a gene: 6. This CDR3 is CASSVYSGRGETQYF. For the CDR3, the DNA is TGTGCCAGCAGCGTATATAGCGGGAGAGGGGAGACCCAGTACTTC.

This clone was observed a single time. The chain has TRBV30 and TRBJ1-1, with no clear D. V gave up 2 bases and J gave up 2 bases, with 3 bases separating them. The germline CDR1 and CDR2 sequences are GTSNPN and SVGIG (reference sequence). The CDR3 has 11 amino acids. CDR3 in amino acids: CAWSTNTEAFF. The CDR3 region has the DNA TGTGCCTGGAGTACTAACACTGAAGCTTTCTTT.

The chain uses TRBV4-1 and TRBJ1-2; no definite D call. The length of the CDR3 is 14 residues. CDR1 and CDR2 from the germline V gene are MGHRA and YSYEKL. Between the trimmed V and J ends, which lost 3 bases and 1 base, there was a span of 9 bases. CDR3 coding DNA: TGCGCCAGCAGCCAGCAGGCCAATAACTATGGCTACACCTTC. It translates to CASSQQANNYGYTF.

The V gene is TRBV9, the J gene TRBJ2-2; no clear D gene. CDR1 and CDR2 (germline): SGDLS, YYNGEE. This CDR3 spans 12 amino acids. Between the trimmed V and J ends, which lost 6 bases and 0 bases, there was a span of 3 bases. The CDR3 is CASNTNTGELFF. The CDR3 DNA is TGTGCCAGCAATACGAACACCGGGGAGCTGTTTTTT.

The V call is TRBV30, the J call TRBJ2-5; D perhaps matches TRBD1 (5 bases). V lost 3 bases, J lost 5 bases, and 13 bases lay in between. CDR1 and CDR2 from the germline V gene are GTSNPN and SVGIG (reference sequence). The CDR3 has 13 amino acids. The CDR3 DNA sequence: TGTGCCTGGAGCCCTTTGGGGCACGAGACCCAGTACTTC. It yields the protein CAWSPLGHETQYF.

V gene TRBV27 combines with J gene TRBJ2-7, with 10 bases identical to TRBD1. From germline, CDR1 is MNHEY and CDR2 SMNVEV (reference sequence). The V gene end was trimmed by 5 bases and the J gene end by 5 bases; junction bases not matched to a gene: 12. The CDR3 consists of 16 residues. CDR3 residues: CASSPPGTGVFNEQYF. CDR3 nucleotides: TGTGCCAGCAGTCCCCCCGGGACAGGGGTTTTCAACGAGCAGTACTTC.

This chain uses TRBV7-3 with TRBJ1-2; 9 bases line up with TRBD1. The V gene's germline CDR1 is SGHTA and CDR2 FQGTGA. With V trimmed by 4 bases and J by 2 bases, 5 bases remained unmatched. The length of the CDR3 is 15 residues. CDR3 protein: CASSSTGGGNYGYTF. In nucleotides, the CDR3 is TGTGCCAGCAGCTCGACAGGGGGAGGGAACTATGGCTACACCTTC.

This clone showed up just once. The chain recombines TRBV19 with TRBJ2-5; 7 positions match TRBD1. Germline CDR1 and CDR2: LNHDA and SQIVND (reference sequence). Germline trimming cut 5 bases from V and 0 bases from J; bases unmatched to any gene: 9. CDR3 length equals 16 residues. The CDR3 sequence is CASSPGQTSYQETQYF. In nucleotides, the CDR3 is TGTGCCAGTAGTCCGGGACAGACGTCCTACCAAGAGACCCAGTACTTC.

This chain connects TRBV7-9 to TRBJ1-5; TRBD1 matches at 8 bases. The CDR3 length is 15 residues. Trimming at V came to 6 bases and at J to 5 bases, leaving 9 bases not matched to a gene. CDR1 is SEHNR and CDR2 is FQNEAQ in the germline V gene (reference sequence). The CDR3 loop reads CASSYTRDRYQPQHF. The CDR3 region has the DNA TGTGCCAGCAGTTATACCCGGGACAGGTATCAGCCCCAGCATTTT.

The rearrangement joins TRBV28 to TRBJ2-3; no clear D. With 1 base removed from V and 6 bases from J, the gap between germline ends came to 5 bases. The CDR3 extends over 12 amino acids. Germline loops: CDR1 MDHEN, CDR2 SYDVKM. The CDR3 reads CASSLFSDTQYF. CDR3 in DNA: TGTGCCAGCAGTTTATTTTCGGATACGCAGTATTTT.

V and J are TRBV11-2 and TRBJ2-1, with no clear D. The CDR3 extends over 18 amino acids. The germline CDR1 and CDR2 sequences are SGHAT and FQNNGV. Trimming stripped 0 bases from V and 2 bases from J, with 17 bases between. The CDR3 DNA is TGTGCCAGCAGCTTAGAATTGATTTTAACGACTCCCTACAATGAGCAGTTCTTC. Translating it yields CASSLELILTTPYNEQFF.

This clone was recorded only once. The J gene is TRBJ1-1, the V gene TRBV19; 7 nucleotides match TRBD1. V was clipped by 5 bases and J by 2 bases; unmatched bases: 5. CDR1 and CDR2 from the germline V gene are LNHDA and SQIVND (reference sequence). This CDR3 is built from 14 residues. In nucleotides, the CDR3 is TGTGCCAGTAGTTGGGGACAGTCTAACACTGAAGCTTTCTTT. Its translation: CASSWGQSNTEAFF.

The DNA of the CDR3 is TGTGCCAGCAGCCCAACTTACGGACAGGGGGCTGGTGGCTACACCTTC. Amino acid sequence: CASSPTYGQGAGGYTF. V gene TRBV5-8 combines with J gene TRBJ1-2; TRBD1 matches 11 bases. The CDR3 consists of 16 residues. CDR1 SGHTS and CDR2 YDEGEE come from the germline V gene. J lost 7 bases, V lost 4 bases, and 12 bases had no gene match.

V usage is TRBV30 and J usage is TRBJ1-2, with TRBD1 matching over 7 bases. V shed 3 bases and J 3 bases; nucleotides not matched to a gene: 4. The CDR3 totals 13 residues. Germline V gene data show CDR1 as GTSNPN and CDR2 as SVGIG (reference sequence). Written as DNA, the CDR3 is TGTGCCTGGAGCCCCGACAGGGACTATGGCTACACCTTC. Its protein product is CAWSPDRDYGYTF.

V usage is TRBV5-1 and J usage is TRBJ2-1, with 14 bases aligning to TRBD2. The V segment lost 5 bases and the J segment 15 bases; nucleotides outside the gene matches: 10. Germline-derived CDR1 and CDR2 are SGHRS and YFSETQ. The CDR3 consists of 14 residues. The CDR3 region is CASRPPGLAGVRFF. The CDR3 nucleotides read TGCGCCAGCAGGCCTCCGGGACTAGCGGGAGTCCGGTTCTTC.

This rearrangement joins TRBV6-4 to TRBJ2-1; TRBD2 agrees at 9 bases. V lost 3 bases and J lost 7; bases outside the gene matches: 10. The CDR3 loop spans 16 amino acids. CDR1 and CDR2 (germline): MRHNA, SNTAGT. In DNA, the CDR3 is TGTGCCAGCAGTGAATCGGTAGCGGGGGCTTGGAATGAGCAGTTCTTC. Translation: CASSESVAGAWNEQFF.

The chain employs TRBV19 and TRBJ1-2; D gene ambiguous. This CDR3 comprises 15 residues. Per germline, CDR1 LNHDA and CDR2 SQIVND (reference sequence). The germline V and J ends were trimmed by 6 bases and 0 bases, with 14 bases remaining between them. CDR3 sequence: CASREQPQANYGYTF. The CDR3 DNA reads TGTGCCAGTAGGGAGCAACCTCAAGCTAACTATGGCTACACCTTC.

CDR3 nucleotides: TGCGCCAGCAGCGACGAACGGGCACCGGCGGGAGAGCAGTACTTC. This gives the protein CASSDERAPAGEQYF. The chain links TRBV5-1 to TRBJ2-7; tentative D call: TRBD2 (6 bases). Between the trimmed V and J ends, which lost 4 bases and 7 bases, there was a span of 21 bases. Germline-derived CDR1 and CDR2 are SGHRS and YFSETQ. This CDR3 has 15 residues.